Included here is one T cell receptor (beta chain) sequence, with context. This sample was included in a study of blood T cell repertoires in COVID-19. As for the study in general: Spain, Italy and the United States supplied samples that represented acute and convalescent COVID-19. Sources were T cells, B-cell-depleted T cells, or PBMCs; the material itself was cDNA or gDNA.

Germline-derived CDR1 and CDR2 are SGHNT and YENEEA. V was cut by 2 bases and J by 2 bases, with 4 bases left in between. This CDR3 comprises 13 residues. Those enrolled in Seattle joined during active infection and were followed longitudinally afterward. Measured with immunoSEQ multiplex PCR; TCRdb has only the in-frame clones, and not every one. The data hold about 68,000 clones, with roughly nine tenths observed a single time. Source material: peripheral blood. This chain connects TRBV11-3 to TRBJ1-5; D not certain. The sequence derives from a man in his forties or fifties with COVID-19, enrolled during active disease. CDR3 sequence (DNA): TGTGCCAGCAGCTTACGGGGCAATCAGCCCCAGCATTTT. Its protein is CASSLRGNQPQHF. Drawing the rest from reference TRBV11-3 and TRBJ1-5, the complete variable domain is EAGVVQSPRYKIIEKKQPVAFWCNPISGHNTLYWYLQNLGQGPELLIRYENEEAVDDSQLPKDRFSAERLKGVDSTLKIQPAELGDSAVYLCASSLRGNQPQHFGDGTRLSIL.